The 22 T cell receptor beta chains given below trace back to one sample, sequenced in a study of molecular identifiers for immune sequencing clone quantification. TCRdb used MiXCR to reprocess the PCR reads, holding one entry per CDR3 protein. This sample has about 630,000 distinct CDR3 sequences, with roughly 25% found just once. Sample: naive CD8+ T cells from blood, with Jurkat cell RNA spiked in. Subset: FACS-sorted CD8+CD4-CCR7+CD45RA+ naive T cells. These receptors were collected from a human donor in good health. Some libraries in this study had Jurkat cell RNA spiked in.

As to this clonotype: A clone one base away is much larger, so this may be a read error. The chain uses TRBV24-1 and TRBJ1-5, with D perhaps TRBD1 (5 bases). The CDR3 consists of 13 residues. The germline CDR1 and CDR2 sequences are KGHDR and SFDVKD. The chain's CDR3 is CAPSIGVDQPQHF. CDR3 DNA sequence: TGTGCCCCCAGCATAGGGGTTGACCAGCCCCAGCATTTT.

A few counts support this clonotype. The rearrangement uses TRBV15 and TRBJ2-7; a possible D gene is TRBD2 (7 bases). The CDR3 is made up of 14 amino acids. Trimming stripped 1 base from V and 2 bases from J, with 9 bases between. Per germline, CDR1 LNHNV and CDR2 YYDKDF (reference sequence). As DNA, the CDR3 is TGTGCCACCAGCAGAGGGGGGGGCACCTACGAGCAGTACTTC. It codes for CATSRGGGTYEQYF. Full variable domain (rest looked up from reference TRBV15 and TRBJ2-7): DAMVIQNPRYQVTQFGKPVTLSCSQTLNHNVMYWYQQKSSQAPKLLFHYYDKDFNNEADTPDNFQSRRPNTSFCFLDIRSPGLGDTAMYLCATSRGGGTYEQYFGPGTRLTVT.

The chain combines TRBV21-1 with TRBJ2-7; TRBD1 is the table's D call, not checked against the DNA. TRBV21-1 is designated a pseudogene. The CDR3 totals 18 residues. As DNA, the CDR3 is TGTGCCAGCAGCTACCTCCCCAAGCCGGGACAGGAGGACTACGAGCAGTACTTC. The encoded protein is CASSYLPKPGQEDYEQYF.

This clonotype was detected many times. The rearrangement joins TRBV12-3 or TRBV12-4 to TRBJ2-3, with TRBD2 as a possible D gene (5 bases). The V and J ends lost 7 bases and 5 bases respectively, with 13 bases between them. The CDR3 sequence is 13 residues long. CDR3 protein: CASNLGLEDTQYF. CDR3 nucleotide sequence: TGTGCCAGCAATCTAGGACTCGAAGATACGCAGTATTTT.

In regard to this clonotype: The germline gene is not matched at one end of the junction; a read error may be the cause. DNA for the CDR3: TGTGCCTCCAGTGATTTAGGCTCCGGGGAGCTGTTTTTT. Translating it yields CASSDLGSGELFF. V and J are TRBV24-1 and TRBJ2-2; no clear D gene. Germline loops: CDR1 KGHDR, CDR2 SFDVKD. CDR3 length: 13 residues.

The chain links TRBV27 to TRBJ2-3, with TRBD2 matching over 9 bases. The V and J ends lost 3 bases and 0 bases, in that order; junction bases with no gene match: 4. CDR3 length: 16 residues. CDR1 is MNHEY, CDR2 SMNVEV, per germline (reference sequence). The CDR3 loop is CASSFIAGVSTDTQYF. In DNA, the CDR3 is TGTGCCAGCAGTTTTATAGCGGGAGTAAGCACAGATACGCAGTATTTT.

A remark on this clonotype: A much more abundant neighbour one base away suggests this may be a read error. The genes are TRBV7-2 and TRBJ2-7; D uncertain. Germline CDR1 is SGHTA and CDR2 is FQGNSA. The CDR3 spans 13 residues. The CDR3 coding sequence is TGTGCCAGCAGCTTGACTGAGACCTACGAGCCGTACTTC. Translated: CASSLTETYEPYF.

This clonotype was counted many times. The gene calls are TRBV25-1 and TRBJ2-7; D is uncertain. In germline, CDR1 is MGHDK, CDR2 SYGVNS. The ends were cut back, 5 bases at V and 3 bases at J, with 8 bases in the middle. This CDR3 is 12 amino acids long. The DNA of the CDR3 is TGTGCCAGCAGTATGATCGGCTACGAGCAGTACTTC. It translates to CASSMIGYEQYF.

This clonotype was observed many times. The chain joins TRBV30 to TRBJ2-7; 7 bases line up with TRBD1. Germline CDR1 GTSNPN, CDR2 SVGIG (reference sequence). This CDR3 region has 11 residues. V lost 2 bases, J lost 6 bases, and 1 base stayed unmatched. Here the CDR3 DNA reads TGTGCCTGGAGTTCAGGGGGCGAGCAGTACTTC. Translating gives CAWSSGGEQYF. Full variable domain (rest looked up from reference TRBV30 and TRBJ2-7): SQTIHQWPATLVQPVGSPLSLECTVEGTSNPNLYWYRQAAGRGLQLLFYSVGIGQISSEVPQNLSASRPQDRQFILSSKKLLLSDSGFYLCAWSSGGEQYFGPGTRLTVT.

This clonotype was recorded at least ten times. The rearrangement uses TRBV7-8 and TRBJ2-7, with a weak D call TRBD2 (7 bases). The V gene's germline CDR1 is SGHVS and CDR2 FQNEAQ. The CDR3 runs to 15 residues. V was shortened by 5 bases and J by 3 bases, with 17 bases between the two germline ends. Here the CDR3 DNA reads TGTGCCAGCAGCCCACAGGGCGGGGGAAGCTACGAGCAGTACTTC. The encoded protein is CASSPQGGGSYEQYF.

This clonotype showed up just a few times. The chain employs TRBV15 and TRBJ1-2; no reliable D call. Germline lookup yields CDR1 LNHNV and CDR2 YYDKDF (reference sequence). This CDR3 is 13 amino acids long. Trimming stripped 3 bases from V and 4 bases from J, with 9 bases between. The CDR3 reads CATSSAGIYGYTF. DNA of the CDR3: TGTGCCACCAGCAGCGCCGGGATCTATGGCTACACCTTC.

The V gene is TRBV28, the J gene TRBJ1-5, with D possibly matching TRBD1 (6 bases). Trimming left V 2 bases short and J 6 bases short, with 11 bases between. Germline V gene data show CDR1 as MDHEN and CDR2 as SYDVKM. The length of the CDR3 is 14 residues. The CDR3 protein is CASSLRRGGQPQHF. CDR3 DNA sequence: TGTGCCAGCAGTTTAAGGAGAGGGGGTCAGCCCCAGCATTTT.

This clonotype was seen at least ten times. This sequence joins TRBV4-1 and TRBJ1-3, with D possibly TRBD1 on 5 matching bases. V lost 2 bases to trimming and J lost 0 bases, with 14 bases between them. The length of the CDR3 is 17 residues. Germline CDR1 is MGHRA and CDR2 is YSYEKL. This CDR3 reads CASSQLPDIRSGNTIYF. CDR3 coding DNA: TGCGCCAGCAGCCAACTACCGGACATCCGCTCTGGAAACACCATATATTTT.

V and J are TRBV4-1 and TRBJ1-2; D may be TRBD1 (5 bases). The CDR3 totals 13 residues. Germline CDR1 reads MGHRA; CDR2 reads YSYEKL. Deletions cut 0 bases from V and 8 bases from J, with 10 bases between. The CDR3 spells CASSQDLGDGYTF. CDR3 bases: TGCGCCAGCAGCCAAGATCTGGGGGACGGCTACACCTTC.

In DNA, the CDR3 is TGTGCCAGCAGCTTGTGGGGCATCAGGAACGAGCAGTACTTC. Amino acid sequence: CASSLWGIRNEQYF. This rearrangement joins TRBV5-6 to TRBJ2-7, with TRBD1 as a possible D gene (5 bases). The V and J ends lost 1 base and 5 bases respectively, with 13 bases between them. The CDR3 is 14 amino acids. Per germline, CDR1 SGHDT and CDR2 YYEEEE.

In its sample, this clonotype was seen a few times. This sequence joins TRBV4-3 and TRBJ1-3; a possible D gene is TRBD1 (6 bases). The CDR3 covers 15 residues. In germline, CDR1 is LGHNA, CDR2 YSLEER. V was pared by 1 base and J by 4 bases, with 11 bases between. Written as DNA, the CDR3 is TGCGCCAGCAGCCAAGGAACAGGGTTCGGAAACACCATATATTTT. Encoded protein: CASSQGTGFGNTIYF.

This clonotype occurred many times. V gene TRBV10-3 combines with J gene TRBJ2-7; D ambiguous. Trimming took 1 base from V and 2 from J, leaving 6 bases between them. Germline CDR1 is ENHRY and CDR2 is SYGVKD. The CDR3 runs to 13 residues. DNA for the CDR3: TGTGCCATCAGTGAGTTGGGTGCCTACGAGCAGTACTTC. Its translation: CAISELGAYEQYF.

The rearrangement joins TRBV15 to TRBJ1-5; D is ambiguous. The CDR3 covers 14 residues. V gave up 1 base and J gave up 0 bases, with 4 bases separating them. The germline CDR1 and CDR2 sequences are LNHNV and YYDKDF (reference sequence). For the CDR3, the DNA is TGTGCCACCAGCAGAGGAGATAGCAATCAGCCCCAGCATTTT. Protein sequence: CATSRGDSNQPQHF.

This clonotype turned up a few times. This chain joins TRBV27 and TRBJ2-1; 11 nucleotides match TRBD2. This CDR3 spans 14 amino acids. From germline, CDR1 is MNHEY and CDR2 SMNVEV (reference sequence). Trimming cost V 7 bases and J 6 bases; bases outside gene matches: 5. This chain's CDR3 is CASTPGTSGNEQFF. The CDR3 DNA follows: TGTGCCAGCACCCCCGGGACTAGCGGCAATGAGCAGTTCTTC.

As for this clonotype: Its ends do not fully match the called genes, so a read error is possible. For the CDR3, the DNA is TGTGCCCGCAGCTACGTAGGGGGGCAGCCCCAGCATTTT. It specifies CARSYVGGQPQHF. The chain employs TRBV6-2 or TRBV6-3 and TRBJ1-5; D is possibly TRBD1 (6 bases). CDR1 MNHEY and CDR2 SVGEGT come from the germline V gene. The CDR3 has 13 amino acids.

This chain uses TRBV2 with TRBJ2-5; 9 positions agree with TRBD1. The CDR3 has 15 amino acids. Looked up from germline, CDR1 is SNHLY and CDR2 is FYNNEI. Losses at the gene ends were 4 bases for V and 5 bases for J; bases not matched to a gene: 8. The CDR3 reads CASSGTGELWETQYF. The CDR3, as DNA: TGTGCCAGCAGTGGGACAGGGGAATTGTGGGAGACCCAGTACTTC.

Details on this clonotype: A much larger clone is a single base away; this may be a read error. CDR3 in DNA: TGTGCCAGCAGCTTAGCCCTCGACAGAGATACGCAGTATTTT. Encoded protein: CASSLALDRDTQYF. The chain joins TRBV9 to TRBJ2-3, with a possible D match to TRBD1 (5 bases). V dropped 4 bases and J dropped 5 bases, with 14 bases sitting between them. The CDR3 runs 14 residues. CDR1 and CDR2 from the germline V gene are SGDLS and YYNGEE.